These T cell receptor beta chains were read from a single sample in a study of read filtering for tumor transcriptome and immune sequencing. TCRdb reprocessed the reads via MiXCR and lists one record per CDR3 protein. Of 37,000 or so distinct CDR3 sequences in the sample, roughly 15% were seen once. The sequenced sample was a population of CD138-negative cells sorted from bone marrow. These receptors originate from a donor aged 40 or older with multiple myeloma. Both conserved end residues are part of each CDR3. Each record gives: clone size, J gene, V gene, D gene, CDR3 DNA, CDR3 protein. D genes are given only for firm matches. Clone size, where shown, is once, few, many, or a class for clones that have expanded.

many TRBJ1-4 TRBV13 NA TGTGCCAGCAGCCTAAAGGGATTCGGAGCCAGCAAAAAACTGTTTTTT CASSLKGFGASKKLFF
many TRBJ1-2 TRBV4-3 NA TGCGCCAGCAGCCAAGATCCGGTAGCAAACTATGGCTACACCTTC CASSQDPVANYGYTF
many TRBJ2-3 TRBV20-1 TRBD1 TGCAGTGCTACCCCGGACAGGGCAGATACGCAGTATTTT CSATPDRADTQYF
many TRBJ2-3 TRBV29-1 NA TGCAGCGTTGATGGCGACCGCCGCACAGATACGCAGTATTTT CSVDGDRRTDTQYF
many TRBJ2-1 TRBV27 TRBD2 TGTGCCAGCAGTTTATCGACTAGCGGGAGTAGGAGGTCCTACAATGAGCAGTTCTTC CASSLSTSGSRRSYNEQFF
many TRBJ2-1 TRBV20-1 NA TGCAGTGCTAGGGGGGCCCCTTACAATGAGCAGTTCTTC CSARGAPYNEQFF
NA TRBJ2-5 TRBV20-1 TRBD1 TGCAGTGCTTCTCGAACCCGGGACAGACAAGAGACCCAGTACTTC CSASRTRDRQETQYF
many TRBJ2-2 TRBV6-1 NA TGTGCCAGCAGTTTCAGTAACACCGGGGAGCTGTTTTTT CASSFSNTGELFF
many TRBJ1-1 TRBV6-2/TRBV6-3 TRBD1 TGTGCCAGCAGTACCCGGACAGGCATGAACACTGAAGCTTTCTTT CASSTRTGMNTEAFF
many TRBJ1-1 TRBV10-3 TRBD1 TGTGCCATCAGTGTACCGGGACAGGGTTCCACTGAAGCTTTCTTT CAISVPGQGSTEAFF
many TRBJ2-7 TRBV20-1 NA TGCAGTGCTAGAGATCCAACTAGCTGGAGCTCCTACGAGCAGTACTTC CSARDPTSWSSYEQYF
many TRBJ2-1 TRBV6-2/TRBV6-3 NA TGTGCCAGCAGTTCGCCGGGTTATGAGCAGTTCTTC CASSSPGYEQFF
many TRBJ2-3 TRBV28 TRBD2 TGTGCCAGCACCTCTAGCGGGGTGCAGTATTTT CASTSSGVQYF